The source of this TCR beta chain is a study of blood T cell repertoires in COVID-19. Overall study context: Acute-phase and convalescent COVID-19 samples originated in the United States, Italy and Spain.

The CDR3 covers 13 residues. Germline V gives CDR1 KGHSH, CDR2 LQKENI. Trimming took off 2 bases at V and 5 bases at J, with 6 bases between the two ends. Generated by immunoSEQ multiplex PCR, the TCRdb table keeps only in-frame clones and is missing some. The data contain fewer than 200,000 clones, 84% of them singletons. This receptor was obtained from a man aged 35 to 55 who had recovered from COVID-19. Sequenced: peripheral blood. V is TRBV18 and J is TRBJ1-4, with a weak D call TRBD1 (5 bases). CDR3 in DNA: TGTGCCAGCTCACCAGGGGCCAATGAAAAACTGTTTTTT. Encoded protein: CASSPGANEKLFF.